The T cell receptor beta chain described here comes from a study of CD8+ T cells in alopecia areata. Study context: Among treated patients, oral tofacitinib was administered at 5 to 10 mg twice daily. Tofacitinib administration persisted for 6 to 18 months, succeeded by 6 months off drug. General observations from the study: Patients showed less clear TCR sequence sharing than mice, possibly partly because of HLA diversity.

cDNA reverse transcribed from extracted RNA served as the sequencing template. Profiling relied on immunoSEQ multiplex PCR, and the TCRdb table lists in-frame clones only, not all of them. This sample has over 150,000 clones, with approximately 62% found just once. The CDR3 sequence is 15 residues long. The J segment lost 2 bases and the V segment lost 4 bases, leaving 7 bases of the junction unmatched. Germline-derived CDR1 and CDR2 are SQVTM and ANQGSEA. As for this clone: Its target is not known.

Sequences were derived from CD4+ T cells sorted from blood, sampled at week 0. This receptor was identified in a human donor with alopecia areata. The rearrangement uses TRBV29-1 and TRBJ2-2; 7 bases fit TRBD1. As DNA, the CDR3 is TGCAGCGTTGCAGAAGGGGGCAGAAACACCGGGGAGCTGTTTTTT. It translates to CSVAEGGRNTGELFF.